These 31 T cell receptor beta chains were sequenced from one sample in a study of T cell repertoires in cytomegalovirus infection. Via MiXCR, TCRdb re-called the reads, giving one row per CDR3 protein. The repertoire has a few hundred thousand distinct CDR3 sequences, around two fifths of them found once; the top ten carry about 48%. Their antigen targets remain unknown. Sequences were derived from cultured PBMCs, sampled from culture after CMV antigen stimulation. These receptors all stem from a human donor in good health (CMV status not recorded). Some clones in this sample may be carry-over from other donors' samples.

As concerns this clonotype: This likely comes from a read error, as the CDR3 has no conserved phenylalanine or tryptophan at its end. This chain uses TRBV6-1 with TRBJ2-1; D unclear. The CDR3 loop spans 14 amino acids. CDR1 MNHNS and CDR2 SASEGT come from the germline V gene. Trimming took 5 bases from V and 7 from J, leaving 15 bases between them. The CDR3 sequence is CASSPDPGWNEQFI. The CDR3 bases are TGTGCCAGCAGTCCCGACCCCGGTTGGAATGAGCAGTTCATC.

V is TRBV27 and J is TRBJ2-3; 15 bases fit TRBD2. V was clipped by 6 bases and J by 1 base; unmatched bases: 2. Germline-derived CDR1 and CDR2 are MNHEY and SMNVEV (reference sequence). The length of the CDR3 is 16 residues. CDR3 sequence (DNA): TGTGCCAGCAGAGGACTAGCGGGGGGGGGCACAGATACGCAGTATTTT. The encoded protein is CASRGLAGGGTDTQYF.

The V and J genes are TRBV20-1 and TRBJ2-7, with 9 bases identical to TRBD2. Germline-derived CDR1 and CDR2 are DFQATT and SNEGSKA (reference sequence). V lost 0 bases to trimming and J lost 5 bases; unmatched junction nucleotides: 11. The CDR3 extends over 16 amino acids. The CDR3 here is CSARDRRAGGTHEQYF. CDR3 nucleotide sequence: TGCAGTGCTAGAGATCGCCGAGCGGGAGGTACCCACGAGCAGTACTTC.

V and J are TRBV12-3 or TRBV12-4 and TRBJ1-1, with D unresolved. The CDR3 has 13 residues. The germline V and J ends were trimmed by 6 bases and 0 bases, with 8 bases remaining between them. CDR3 sequence: CASRHFMNTEAFF. The CDR3 DNA is TGTGCCAGCAGGCACTTCATGAACACTGAAGCTTTCTTT.

This clonotype was observed many times. The rearrangement links TRBV7-8 to TRBJ2-7; D may be TRBD1 (5 bases). Germline CDR1 SGHVS, CDR2 FQNEAQ. Deletions cut 2 bases from V and 2 bases from J, with 10 bases between. The CDR3 runs to 14 residues. The CDR3 DNA sequence: TGTGCCAGCAGCTTAACAGGAACTACCTACGAGCAGTACTTC. This translates into CASSLTGTTYEQYF. Complete variable domain (other parts from reference TRBV7-8 and TRBJ2-7): GAGVSQSPRYKVAKRGQDVALRCDPISGHVSLFWYQQALGQGPEFLTYFQNEAQLDKSGLPSDRFFAERPEGSVSTLKIQRTQQEDSAVYLCASSLTGTTYEQYFGPGTRLTVT.

The chain carries TRBV4-2 and TRBJ2-3, with D perhaps matching TRBD1 (5 bases). Trimming left V 0 bases short and J 5 bases short, with 15 bases between. Germline lookup yields CDR1 LGHNA and CDR2 YNFKEQ. This CDR3 is built from 16 residues. DNA of the CDR3: TGTGCCAGCAGCCAAGAGGGGCTAGTGAAGGGAGATACGCAGTATTTT. Its protein is CASSQEGLVKGDTQYF.

J is TRBJ1-5 and V is TRBV19; the match to TRBD1 covers 8 bases. The trim removed 5 bases at V and 6 bases at J, leaving 9 bases unmatched. The CDR3 loop spans 15 amino acids. CDR1 LNHDA and CDR2 SQIVND come from the germline V gene (reference sequence). In DNA, the CDR3 is TGTGCCAGTAGTCTGGACAGGGTAGGTGGTCAGCCCCAGCATTTT. Residues: CASSLDRVGGQPQHF.

Remarks on this clonotype: At one of its ends the junction is not consistent with the germline gene, which may arise from a read error. The J gene is TRBJ2-1, the V gene TRBV12-3 or TRBV12-4; D may be TRBD2 (5 bases). The CDR3 sequence is 12 residues long. The CDR3 spells CASREGHNEQFF. The CDR3 nucleotides are TGTGCCAGCCGAGAGGGCCACAACGAGCAGTTCTTC.

The chain combines TRBV6-6 with TRBJ1-1; D might be TRBD1 (6 bases). The CDR3 extends over 13 amino acids. In germline, CDR1 is MNHNY, CDR2 SVGAGI (reference sequence). V was trimmed by 7 bases and J by 4 bases, leaving 13 bases between them. CDR3 in amino acids: CASTRKGVTEAFF. DNA for the CDR3: TGTGCCAGCACCCGAAAGGGGGTCACTGAAGCTTTCTTT.

The rearrangement joins TRBV12-3 or TRBV12-4 to TRBJ2-1; 8 bases are shared with TRBD1. This CDR3 comprises 17 residues. V was pared by 6 bases and J by 3 bases, with 13 bases of the junction left unmatched. The chain's CDR3 is CASRFAGGALHYNEQFF. The CDR3 DNA reads as TGTGCCAGCAGATTCGCAGGGGGCGCGCTCCACTACAATGAGCAGTTCTTC.

The V gene is TRBV15, the J gene TRBJ1-1; tentatively, D is TRBD1 (6 bases). V lost 3 bases to trimming and J lost 6 bases, with 14 bases between them. Germline values: CDR1 LNHNV, CDR2 YYDKDF (reference sequence). This CDR3 comprises 14 residues. The CDR3 DNA reads TGTGCCACCAGCAGCGTACGACAGGACCCTGAAGCTTTCTTT. It yields the protein CATSSVRQDPEAFF.

The chain links TRBV12-3 or TRBV12-4 to TRBJ2-2; possibly TRBD1 or TRBD2 for D (5 bases each). Trimming stripped 2 bases from V and 7 bases from J, with 8 bases between. CDR3 length: 13 residues. The CDR3 DNA reads as TGTGCCAGCAGTTTACGAGGGGTCGGGGAGCTGTTTTTT. Protein: CASSLRGVGELFF.

This clonotype was seen more than once but under ten times. This chain joins TRBV7-2 and TRBJ2-5; 9 bases fit TRBD2. CDR3 size: 14 residues. V was pared by 8 bases and J by 4 bases, with 8 bases of the junction left unmatched. Germline V gives CDR1 SGHTA, CDR2 FQGNSA. In DNA, the CDR3 is TGTGCCAGCTCCCGCGGGGGGGCCTCAGAGACCCAGTACTTC. It specifies CASSRGGASETQYF. The full variable domain, completed using reference TRBV7-2 and TRBJ2-5, is GAGVSQSPSNKVTEKGKDVELRCDPISGHTALYWYRQSLGQGLEFLIYFQGNSAPDKSGLPSDRFSAERTGGSVSTLTIQRTQQEDSAVYLCASSRGGASETQYFGPGTRLLVL.

This clonotype was detected a few times. The chain joins TRBV10-3 to TRBJ2-6; TRBD2 agrees at 7 bases. V trimming: 1 base; J trimming: 2 bases; junction bases outside the gene matches: 2. The CDR3 extends over 16 amino acids. Germline V gene lookup returns CDR1 ENHRY and CDR2 SYGVKD. The CDR3 DNA follows: TGTGCCATCAGTGAGTTGGCGGGGGCTGGGGCCAACGTCCTGACTTTC. Protein sequence: CAISELAGAGANVLTF.

This sequence joins TRBV7-9 and TRBJ2-1; D is tentatively TRBD1 or TRBD2 (6 bases each). Germline-derived CDR1 and CDR2 are SEHNR and FQNEAQ (reference sequence). The CDR3 runs to 17 residues. Trimming pared 5 bases from V and 1 base from J, leaving 18 bases between. The CDR3, as DNA: TGTGCCAGCAGCCCCCGAGCCCAGGGGAGGTCCTACAATGAGCAGTTCTTC. Its protein is CASSPRAQGRSYNEQFF.

The chain carries TRBV7-2 and TRBJ2-7; D unresolved. V was shortened by 1 base and J by 6 bases, with 7 bases between the two germline ends. Germline V lookup: CDR1 SGHTA, CDR2 FQGNSA. The CDR3 consists of 12 residues. CDR3 residues: CASSLDWAEQYF. As DNA, the CDR3 is TGTGCCAGCAGCTTAGATTGGGCCGAGCAGTACTTC.

The J gene is TRBJ2-1, the V gene TRBV28, with D hard to call. CDR3 length equals 15 residues. Trimming stripped 8 bases from V and 5 bases from J, with 19 bases between. Germline V CDR1 and CDR2: MDHEN, SYDVKM. The CDR3 DNA follows: TGTGCCAGCCCCAAAAGTGGATTCCCCAACAATGAGCAGTTCTTC. It translates to CASPKSGFPNNEQFF.

There are a few counts of this clonotype. The chain combines TRBV27 with TRBJ2-3; a possible D gene is TRBD1 (7 bases). This CDR3 region has 15 residues. V was clipped by 8 bases and J by 3 bases, with 18 bases between them. The germline gives CDR1 MNHEY, CDR2 SMNVEV (reference sequence). CDR3 sequence: CASRGWDRSTDTQYF. The CDR3 DNA reads as TGTGCCAGCCGGGGGTGGGACAGATCAACAGATACGCAGTATTTT.

Turning to this clonotype: A much larger clonotype is one base distant, so this may be a read error. The chain couples TRBV12-3 or TRBV12-4 to TRBJ2-3, with TRBD2 matching over 11 bases. The CDR3 sequence is 21 residues long. The CDR3 DNA is TGTGCCAGCGGTTTAGTCCCTCGGGGGGGACTGACTAGCGGGGCCCGGGATACGCAGTATTTT. It is translated as CASGLVPRGGLTSGARDTQYF.

This chain links TRBV12-3 or TRBV12-4 with TRBJ2-7; D may be TRBD1 (6 bases). The CDR3 sequence is 13 residues long. Trimming pared 6 bases from V and 2 bases from J, leaving 11 bases between. The DNA of the CDR3 is TGTGCCAGCAGCACCGGGACAACCTACGAGCAGTACTTC. Protein product: CASSTGTTYEQYF.

V usage is TRBV14 and J usage is TRBJ2-5; no definite D call. In germline, CDR1 is SGHDN, CDR2 FVKESK. V lost 0 bases and J 2 bases, leaving 13 bases between the germline ends. CDR3 length: 16 amino acids. CDR3 DNA: TGTGCCAGCAGCCAAGATCTGGGCCTCGGGCAAGAGACCCAGTACTTC. This gives the protein CASSQDLGLGQETQYF.

This chain links TRBV7-8 with TRBJ2-3; no reliable D call. The CDR3 is 15 residues long. The germline CDR1 and CDR2 sequences are SGHVS and FQNEAQ. Trimming cost V 6 bases and J 0 bases, with 13 bases left between them. CDR3 sequence (DNA): TGTGCCAGCAGTTCCGCTAGTACTAGCACAGATACGCAGTATTTT. This sequence encodes CASSSASTSTDTQYF. The whole variable domain, filled in from reference TRBV7-8 and TRBJ2-3, reads GAGVSQSPRYKVAKRGQDVALRCDPISGHVSLFWYQQALGQGPEFLTYFQNEAQLDKSGLPSDRFFAERPEGSVSTLKIQRTQQEDSAVYLCASSSASTSTDTQYFGPGTRLTVL.

In this sample, this clonotype turned up once. The chain combines TRBV7-6 with TRBJ1-5; 8 bases line up with TRBD1. V lost 4 bases and J lost 5; bases outside the gene matches: 10. Germline assignment: CDR1 SGHVS and CDR2 FNYEAQ. The CDR3 is 16 residues long. The CDR3 spells CASSCRGQGPYQPQHF. The DNA for the CDR3 is TGTGCCAGCAGCTGTCGCGGACAGGGCCCGTATCAGCCCCAGCATTTT.

The V gene is TRBV4-2, the J gene TRBJ2-7, with 12 bases fitting TRBD1. Germline CDR1 is LGHNA and CDR2 is YNFKEQ. The CDR3 extends over 15 amino acids. The J segment lost 13 bases and the V segment lost 1 base, leaving 11 bases of the junction unmatched. CDR3 bases: TGTGCCAGCAGCCAAGCTGGGACAGGGGGCGAAGTGCAATACTTC. Encoded protein: CASSQAGTGGEVQYF.

This clonotype was observed a handful of times. The genes are TRBV7-2 and TRBJ2-7; TRBD2 matches 9 bases. The CDR3 contains 15 residues. The J segment lost 4 bases and the V segment lost 5 bases, leaving 9 bases of the junction unmatched. Germline lookup yields CDR1 SGHTA and CDR2 FQGNSA. Here the CDR3 DNA reads TGTGCCAGCAGCCTCATTAGCGGGAGTCCGTACGAGCAGTACTTC. Its translation is CASSLISGSPYEQYF.

This clonotype was detected a few times. This rearrangement joins TRBV7-2 to TRBJ1-4; possibly TRBD1 for D (5 bases). Looked up from germline, CDR1 is SGHTA and CDR2 is FQGNSA. There are 13 residues in the CDR3. Trimming removed 3 bases at V and 7 bases at J, with 9 bases between. The CDR3 spells CASSFGQGEKLFF. Here the CDR3 DNA reads TGTGCCAGCAGCTTCGGTCAGGGTGAAAAACTGTTTTTT.

The V gene is TRBV6-6, the J gene TRBJ2-1, with 13 bases identical to TRBD2. The CDR3 runs 18 residues. Germline assignment: CDR1 MNHNY and CDR2 SVGAGI (reference sequence). The V and J ends lost 0 bases and 7 bases, in that order; junction bases with no gene match: 9. CDR3 residues: CASSYSNTLAGGRNEQFF. The CDR3 nucleotides read TGTGCCAGCAGTTACTCTAATACACTAGCGGGAGGGCGAAATGAGCAGTTCTTC.

This clonotype has more than one count but fewer than ten. This chain joins TRBV4-1 and TRBJ2-2; a possible D gene is TRBD1 (6 bases). The V end lost 0 bases, the J end lost 7 bases, and 15 bases lay between the germline ends. Germline V gives CDR1 MGHRA, CDR2 YSYEKL. CDR3 length equals 16 residues. The CDR3 DNA follows: TGCGCCAGCAGCCAAGATCTGGTGGGGGCCGGCGGGGAGCTGTTTTTT. It encodes CASSQDLVGAGGELFF.

The V call is TRBV11-2, the J call TRBJ2-3, with D uncertain. Germline loops: CDR1 SGHAT, CDR2 FQNNGV. Trimming took 5 bases from V and 1 from J, leaving 7 bases between them. The CDR3 totals 13 residues. DNA for the CDR3: TGTGCCAGCAGCCCAATACGCACAGATACGCAGTATTTT. Its translation is CASSPIRTDTQYF.

This clonotype is a singleton in its sample. The genes are TRBV6-5 and TRBJ2-7; 10 nucleotides align to TRBD1. Germline V lookup: CDR1 MNHEY, CDR2 SVGAGI. There are 14 residues in the CDR3. Trimming took 7 bases from V and 2 from J; bases not matched to a gene: 5. The CDR3 loop is CASKETGGPYEQYF. The CDR3 coding sequence is TGTGCCAGCAAAGAGACAGGGGGCCCCTACGAGCAGTACTTC.

The chain joins TRBV6-1 to TRBJ2-1; D perhaps matches TRBD2 (5 bases). The CDR3 is made up of 12 amino acids. V gave up 7 bases and J gave up 12 bases, with 16 bases separating them. From germline, CDR1 is MNHNS and CDR2 SASEGT. The CDR3 coding sequence is TGTGCCAGCACCTCACTCTCGGGAAGGCAGTTCTTC. Its translation is CASTSLSGRQFF.